This passage covers 30 T cell receptor beta chains from one sample sequenced in a study of identical twins (dated by TCRdb to about 2016). To prepare the library, 5' RACE was applied. Sequencing relied on an Illumina HiSeq 2000. TCRdb reworked the public reads: Q25 trimming with fastp, MiXCR clone assembly, productive beta chains retained. Here each entry gathers all rows of one CDR3 protein and keeps the most common genes and DNA. This sample has some 710,000 distinct CDR3 sequences in its table, and 5.5% to 7.5% of those were observed once. The top ten clones comprise roughly 1.8% of the sample. The material sequenced was naive T cells sorted from blood. The label giving this sample's cell subset or site can be read as: cells isolated with a human naive T-cell isolation kit. The receptors come from a man between 18 and 35 years old in good health.

This clonotype has a handful of counts. The gene calls are TRBV7-8 and TRBJ1-5; D is uncertain. V lost 3 bases and J lost 11, with 11 bases in between. CDR3 length equals 12 residues. CDR1 is SGHVS and CDR2 is FQNEAQ in the germline V gene. The CDR3 DNA is TGTGCCAGCAGCTTGAGGGCCCAAGCCCAGCATTTT. It codes for CASSLRAQAQHF.

The table lists this clonotype with many counts. The chain links TRBV28 to TRBJ2-1, with D possibly being TRBD2 (5 bases). The germline CDR1 and CDR2 sequences are MDHEN and SYDVKM. V was clipped by 4 bases and J by 3 bases, with 16 bases between them. The CDR3 runs 16 residues. CDR3 in DNA: TGTGCCAGCAGTTGGAGTAGCGCGTTAATCTACAATGAGCAGTTCTTC. Amino acids: CASSWSSALIYNEQFF.

CDR3 sequence reads: CSARDRRGSSYEQYF. The CDR3 DNA reads TGCAGTGCTAGAGATCGGAGGGGGAGCTCCTACGAGCAGTACTTC. The chain employs TRBV20-1 and TRBJ2-7; perhaps D is TRBD1 or TRBD2 (6 bases each). With 0 bases removed from V and 0 bases from J, the gap between germline ends came to 12 bases. The CDR3 is made up of 15 amino acids. The germline CDR1 and CDR2 sequences are DFQATT and SNEGSKA (reference sequence).

This clonotype was seen ten or more times. The chain uses TRBV5-5 and TRBJ1-1; D gene unclear. V was clipped by 0 bases and J by 7 bases, with 13 bases between them. Germline CDR1 is SGHKS and CDR2 is YYEKEE (reference sequence). This CDR3 spans 14 amino acids. The CDR3 here is CASSLASGSHEAFF. CDR3 DNA sequence: TGTGCCAGCAGCTTGGCCAGTGGGTCTCATGAAGCTTTCTTT.

The rearrangement links TRBV6-5 to TRBJ2-5; D gene unclear. V shed 8 bases and J shed 5 bases, with 12 bases lying between them. The CDR3 covers 12 residues. CDR1 is MNHEY, CDR2 SVGAGI, per germline. The CDR3 region is CASGFGLETQYF. CDR3 coding DNA: TGTGCCAGCGGATTTGGGCTCGAGACCCAGTACTTC.

This clonotype was recorded many times. V and J are TRBV11-2 and TRBJ1-1; TRBD1 agrees at 9 bases. V lost 4 bases, J lost 0 bases, and 0 bases stayed unmatched. Germline CDR1 and CDR2: SGHAT and FQNNGV. The CDR3 spans 14 residues. The CDR3 sequence is CASSWTGVNTEAFF. The CDR3 DNA reads as TGTGCCAGCAGCTGGACAGGGGTGAACACTGAAGCTTTCTTT.

This clonotype was seen a handful of times. The chain has TRBV5-1 and TRBJ2-1; 12 nucleotides line up with TRBD2. This CDR3 spans 16 amino acids. V lost 4 bases and J lost 7; bases outside the gene matches: 9. CDR1 is SGHRS and CDR2 is YFSETQ in the germline V gene. Here the CDR3 DNA reads TGCGCCAGCAGCGTACAACTAGCGGGAGGATCAAATGAGCAGTTCTTC. This codes for CASSVQLAGGSNEQFF.

At least ten counts were recorded for this clonotype. V usage is TRBV27 and J usage is TRBJ2-1, with 9 nucleotides matching TRBD2. The V gene's germline CDR1 is MNHEY and CDR2 SMNVEV (reference sequence). Unmatched junction bases numbered 22, after V lost 7 bases and J lost 3 bases. The CDR3 length is 20 residues. CDR3 DNA sequence: TGTGCCAGCACTGAATTTGGGCTAGCGGGACTTACGGACAGCTACAATGAGCAGTTCTTC. It translates to CASTEFGLAGLTDSYNEQFF.

The sample holds a few counts of this clonotype. V is TRBV19 and J is TRBJ2-3, with no clear D. Germline lookup yields CDR1 LNHDA and CDR2 SQIVND (reference sequence). The germline V and J ends were trimmed by 3 bases and 2 bases, with 9 bases remaining between them. The CDR3 length is 14 residues. DNA of the CDR3: TGTGCCAGTAGTATGACACACTCCACAGATACGCAGTATTTT. It translates to CASSMTHSTDTQYF. Full variable domain (missing parts from reference TRBV19 and TRBJ2-3): DGGITQSPKYLFRKEGQNVTLSCEQNLNHDAMYWYRQDPGQGLRLIYYSQIVNDFQKGDIAEGYSVSREKKESFPLTVTSAQKNPTAFYLCASSMTHSTDTQYFGPGTRLTVL.

The chain has TRBV7-8 and TRBJ2-5; the match to TRBD2 covers 7 bases. Losses at the gene ends were 5 bases for V and 6 bases for J; bases not matched to a gene: 9. The CDR3 runs 14 residues. The germline V gene encodes CDR1 SGHVS and CDR2 FQNEAQ. Here the CDR3 reads CASSHPETSKTQYF. CDR3 DNA sequence: TGTGCCAGCAGCCACCCAGAGACTAGCAAGACCCAGTACTTC.

There are many counts of this clonotype. The chain links TRBV15 to TRBJ2-2; D gene ambiguous. This CDR3 is 14 amino acids long. Germline CDR1 is LNHNV and CDR2 is YYDKDF (reference sequence). V was pared by 8 bases and J by 0 bases, with 10 bases between. The CDR3 nucleotides are TGTGCCACCTCTCGAGGTTCGAACACCGGGGAGCTGTTTTTT. Translation gives CATSRGSNTGELFF. The whole variable domain, remainder taken from reference TRBV15 and TRBJ2-2, is DAMVIQNPRYQVTQFGKPVTLSCSQTLNHNVMYWYQQKSSQAPKLLFHYYDKDFNNEADTPDNFQSRRPNTSFCFLDIRSPGLGDTAMYLCATSRGSNTGELFFGEGSRLTVL.

This chain links TRBV29-1 with TRBJ1-2; possibly TRBD1 for D (6 bases). V was shortened by 4 bases and J by 2 bases, with 11 bases between the two germline ends. CDR3 size: 13 residues. Germline-derived CDR1 and CDR2 are SQVTM and ANQGSEA. CDR3 region: CSVVGGFNYGYTF. CDR3 DNA sequence: TGCAGCGTTGTAGGGGGGTTCAACTATGGCTACACCTTC.

The chain employs TRBV11-1 and TRBJ1-1; D remains ambiguous. The V end lost 4 bases, the J end lost 5 bases, and 11 bases lay between the germline ends. The CDR3 contains 13 residues. CDR1 is SGHAT and CDR2 is FQDESV in the germline V gene (reference sequence). CDR3 sequence (DNA): TGTGCCAGCAGCTCAGAGGGTTGGACTGAAGCTTTCTTT. Encoded protein: CASSSEGWTEAFF.

This clonotype appeared many times. This chain links TRBV5-5 with TRBJ2-1; D is unresolved. V was trimmed by 4 bases and J by 6 bases, leaving 14 bases between them. Germline V CDR1 and CDR2: SGHKS, YYEKEE (reference sequence). This CDR3 has 14 amino acids. The CDR3 sequence: CASSPERHSNEQFF. The DNA of the CDR3 is TGTGCCAGCAGCCCGGAGAGACATAGCAATGAGCAGTTCTTC.

In its sample, this clonotype was seen a few times. The chain is built from TRBV18 and TRBJ1-4; 9 positions agree with TRBD1. This CDR3 region has 14 residues. J was trimmed by 6 bases and V by 3 bases; bases with no gene match: 2. CDR1 is KGHSH and CDR2 is LQKENI in the germline V gene. The CDR3, as DNA: TGTGCCAGCTCACCGGGACAGGGATATGAAAAACTGTTTTTT. It encodes CASSPGQGYEKLFF. The complete variable domain, with remaining parts taken from reference TRBV18 and TRBJ1-4, reads NAGVMQNPRHLVRRRGQEARLRCSPMKGHSHVYWYRQLPEEGLKFMVYLQKENIIDESGMPKERFSAEFPKEGPSILRIQQVVRGDSAAYFCASSPGQGYEKLFFGSGTQLSVL.

This clonotype was recorded a few times. The gene calls are TRBV12-3 or TRBV12-4 and TRBJ1-1; maybe TRBD1 (5 bases). Trimming removed 5 bases from V and 1 base from J, with 11 bases in between. The CDR3 spans 14 residues. The DNA for the CDR3 is TGTGCCAGCAGTCCATGGGGCGGGAACACTGAAGCTTTCTTT. Protein sequence: CASSPWGGNTEAFF.

This clonotype was found many times. V gene TRBV24-1 combines with J gene TRBJ2-1; D gene ambiguous. Per the germline V gene, CDR1 is KGHDR and CDR2 is SFDVKD. This CDR3 has 14 residues. Trimming cost V 4 bases and J 5 bases, with 11 bases left between them. CDR3 nucleotides: TGTGCCACCAGTGAGACCGCCCCTAACAATGAGCAGTTCTTC. It specifies CATSETAPNNEQFF.

In its sample, this clonotype was seen many times. The chain links TRBV12-3 or TRBV12-4 to TRBJ1-4; possible D gene TRBD1, 5 bases. Trimming removed 5 bases at V and 0 bases at J, with 16 bases between. The CDR3 is 17 amino acids. The CDR3 spells CASSSQGTFATNEKLFF. CDR3 DNA sequence: TGTGCCAGCAGTAGTCAAGGGACTTTTGCAACTAATGAAAAACTGTTTTTT.

This clonotype was recorded at least ten times. This sequence joins TRBV5-1 and TRBJ2-1; D tentatively reads TRBD1 or TRBD2 (5 bases each). V was pared by 5 bases and J by 8 bases, with 23 bases between. Germline V gene sequence: CDR1 SGHRS, CDR2 YFSETQ. There are 16 residues in the CDR3. The CDR3 here is CASRGTDDLAYDEQFF. CDR3 coding DNA: TGCGCCAGCAGAGGGACGGACGACTTGGCGTACGATGAGCAGTTCTTC. The variable domain in full, completed from reference TRBV5-1 and TRBJ2-1, reads KAGVTQTPRYLIKTRGQQVTLSCSPISGHRSVSWYQQTPGQGLQFLFEYFSETQRNKGNFPGRFSGRQFSNSRSEMNVSTLELGDSALYLCASRGTDDLAYDEQFFGPGTRLTVL.

This clonotype was seen at least ten times. The chain couples TRBV12-3 or TRBV12-4 to TRBJ1-4; D remains ambiguous. This CDR3 is 13 amino acids long. V lost 9 bases, J lost 5 bases, and 13 bases lay in between. The CDR3 DNA is TGTGCCAGTACCTTGGACCCAAATGAAAAACTGTTTTTT. This codes for CASTLDPNEKLFF.

Concerning this clonotype itself: Being one base from a much bigger clone, this may be a read error. The chain employs TRBV7-2 and TRBJ2-1; possible D gene TRBD2, 5 bases. Germline CDR1 SGHTA, CDR2 FQGNSA. The CDR3 is 15 amino acids. The DNA of the CDR3 is TGTGCCAGCAGCTTGACGACGGGGTCTTACAATGAGCGGTTCTTC. It is translated as CASSLTTGSYNERFF.

This clonotype was seen many times. The chain joins TRBV12-3 or TRBV12-4 to TRBJ1-4; D not certain. Deletions cut 3 bases from V and 8 bases from J, with 7 bases between. The CDR3 covers 12 residues. For the CDR3, the DNA is TGTGCCAGCAGTTTTCTTGGCGAAAAACTGTTTTTT. Its protein product is CASSFLGEKLFF.

This clonotype was detected many times. This CDR3 is CASSGMGSRAGQDHEQFF. The DNA of the CDR3 is TGTGCCAGCAGCGGGATGGGATCCCGGGCGGGCCAAGACCATGAGCAGTTCTTC. The chain recombines TRBV21-1 with TRBJ2-1; TRBD2 is the table's D call and was not checked against the DNA. TRBV21-1 counts as a pseudogene. The CDR3 contains 18 residues.

This clonotype was recorded many times. The chain's CDR3 is CASSPYPQGPFNYGYTF. The CDR3 DNA reads TGCGCCAGCAGCCCTTATCCCCAGGGACCTTTTAACTATGGCTACACCTTC. This chain links TRBV4-3 with TRBJ1-2; possibly TRBD1 for D (5 bases). Trimming removed 4 bases from V and 1 base from J, with 19 bases in between. CDR1 is LGHNA, CDR2 YSLEER, per germline. The CDR3 length is 17 residues.

At least ten counts were recorded for this clonotype. This chain links TRBV12-3 or TRBV12-4 with TRBJ2-1, with 12 positions matching TRBD2. V lost 1 base, J lost 5 bases, and 3 bases stayed unmatched. This CDR3 has 16 amino acids. The CDR3, as DNA: TGTGCCAGCAGTTTAGGGACTAGCGGGGACGACAATGAGCAGTTCTTC. Amino acids: CASSLGTSGDDNEQFF.

This clonotype was detected many times. The chain uses TRBV20-1 and TRBJ2-5; D might be TRBD1 or TRBD2, each matching 5 bases. The V end lost 6 bases, the J end lost 5 bases, and 19 bases lay between the germline ends. CDR3 length: 14 amino acids. Germline CDR1 and CDR2: DFQATT and SNEGSKA (reference sequence). The CDR3: CSASEFGGAETQYF. CDR3 in DNA: TGCAGTGCCAGCGAGTTTGGGGGAGCCGAGACCCAGTACTTC.

This clonotype was seen ten or more times. The genes are TRBV29-1 and TRBJ2-1; 7 positions agree with TRBD2. V lost 4 bases and J lost 4; bases outside the gene matches: 7. CDR3 length: 14 amino acids. Germline loops: CDR1 SQVTM, CDR2 ANQGSEA. In DNA form, the CDR3 reads TGCAGCGTTGGAGGCGGGAGTCGTTACAATGAGCAGTTCTTC. Its translation is CSVGGGSRYNEQFF.

This clonotype was picked up many times. The chain combines TRBV4-1 with TRBJ2-1, with D tentatively TRBD1 (6 bases). Trimming pared 0 bases from V and 9 bases from J, leaving 9 bases between. The CDR3 has 13 amino acids. Germline V gene data show CDR1 as MGHRA and CDR2 as YSYEKL. As DNA, the CDR3 is TGCGCCAGCAGCCAAGATCAGGGGAGTGAGCAGTTCTTC. It codes for CASSQDQGSEQFF.

This clonotype was picked up a small number of times. The gene calls are TRBV12-3 or TRBV12-4 and TRBJ2-7, with TRBD1 as a possible D gene (5 bases). V lost 6 bases and J lost 3, with 15 bases in between. The CDR3 has 14 residues. CDR3 DNA: TGTGCCAGCAGACTTGACAGCGTCCACTACGAGCAGTACTTC. Amino acid sequence: CASRLDSVHYEQYF.

This clonotype was seen a handful of times. This sequence joins TRBV7-2 and TRBJ2-2, with no clear D. Germline-derived CDR1 and CDR2 are SGHTA and FQGNSA. CDR3 length: 17 residues. Trimming removed 0 bases from V and 1 base from J, with 12 bases in between. CDR3 loop: CASSLAPGLRNTGELFF. DNA for the CDR3: TGTGCCAGCAGCTTAGCGCCGGGCCTGCGGAACACCGGGGAGCTGTTTTTT.